This passage covers 14 T cell receptor beta chains from one sample sequenced in a study of blood T cell repertoires in COVID-19. Generated by immunoSEQ multiplex PCR, the TCRdb table keeps only in-frame clones and is missing some. The sample includes tens of thousands of clones, roughly 87% of them seen just once. The sample consisted of peripheral blood. The receptor source for this set is a man aged 50 or older with active COVID-19.

This chain connects TRBV4-3 to TRBJ2-2; maybe TRBD1 (5 bases). The V gene lost 0 bases and the J gene lost 0 bases, with 11 bases spanning the gap. In germline, CDR1 is LGHNA, CDR2 YSLEER. This CDR3 is built from 17 residues. The CDR3 DNA reads as TGCGCCAGCAGCCAAGATGCAGCGACAGCGAACACCGGGGAGCTGTTTTTT. Protein sequence: CASSQDAATANTGELFF.

The V gene is TRBV4-1, the J gene TRBJ2-7, with D tentatively TRBD2 (6 bases). Trimming removed 4 bases from V and 0 bases from J, with 13 bases in between. The CDR3 length is 15 residues. Germline-derived CDR1 and CDR2 are MGHRA and YSYEKL. The CDR3 here is CASSPSWRGSYEQYF. The CDR3 nucleotides are TGCGCCAGCAGCCCCTCTTGGCGGGGCTCCTACGAGCAGTACTTC.

The CDR3 coding sequence is TGCAGCGTCTCAGCGGCAGGGAGGGGAGAGACCCAGTACTTC. As protein: CSVSAAGRGETQYF. The rearrangement joins TRBV29-1 to TRBJ2-5; 7 nucleotides match TRBD2. The CDR3 runs to 14 residues. Germline assignment: CDR1 SQVTM and CDR2 ANQGSEA. V was pared by 6 bases and J by 4 bases, with 11 bases of the junction left unmatched.

J is TRBJ2-2 and V is TRBV6-1; D remains unclear. V shed 1 base and J shed 6 bases, with 9 bases lying between them. This CDR3 contains 14 residues. CDR1 and CDR2 from the germline V gene are MNHNS and SASEGT. The CDR3 bases are TGTGCCAGCAGTGAAGGACCCAGGTCCGGGGAGCTGTTTTTT. Its protein product is CASSEGPRSGELFF.

Regarding this clone: The same CDR3 also results from other DNA sequences found in this sample. This chain links TRBV20-1 with TRBJ2-3; a weak D match, TRBD1 (6 bases). V was shortened by 6 bases and J by 6 bases, with 10 bases between the two germline ends. This CDR3 is built from 11 residues. CDR1 and CDR2 from the germline V gene are DFQATT and SNEGSKA (reference sequence). The CDR3, as DNA: TGCAGTGCCTCCAGGGGCGATACGCAGTATTTT. Translating it yields CSASRGDTQYF.

The rearrangement links TRBV5-1 to TRBJ2-1; D is possibly TRBD1 (5 bases). V lost 6 bases, J lost 0 bases, and 10 bases lay in between. The CDR3 totals 14 residues. Germline values: CDR1 SGHRS, CDR2 YFSETQ. CDR3 residues: CASTQGGSYNEQFF. Written as DNA, the CDR3 is TGCGCCAGCACGCAGGGTGGCTCCTACAATGAGCAGTTCTTC.

V gene TRBV18 combines with J gene TRBJ1-3, with D hard to call. The ends were cut back, 2 bases at V and 8 bases at J, with 10 bases in the middle. Germline V gives CDR1 KGHSH, CDR2 LQKENI. The CDR3 length is 13 residues. The CDR3: CASSPSPVDTIYF. CDR3 nucleotide sequence: TGTGCCAGCTCACCAAGTCCGGTTGACACCATATATTTT.

The V and J genes are TRBV9 and TRBJ2-1; the D is unclear. The germline V and J ends were trimmed by 2 bases and 2 bases, with 2 bases remaining between them. Germline V CDR1 and CDR2: SGDLS, YYNGEE. This CDR3 is built from 12 residues. The CDR3 loop reads CASSVTYNEQFF. CDR3 nucleotide sequence: TGTGCCAGCAGCGTTACCTACAATGAGCAGTTCTTC. Combining the CDR3 with reference TRBV9 and TRBJ2-1 gives the whole variable domain DSGVTQTPKHLITATGQRVTLRCSPRSGDLSVYWYQQSLDQGLQFLIQYYNGEERAKGNILERFSAQQFPDLHSELNLSSLELGDSALYFCASSVTYNEQFFGPGTRLTVL.

V and J are TRBV10-3 and TRBJ2-1; no clear D. The CDR3 contains 13 residues. The germline V gene has CDR1 ENHRY and CDR2 SYGVKD. The V gene lost 2 bases and the J gene lost 9 bases, with 11 bases spanning the gap. CDR3 region: CAISENPQAEQFF. The CDR3 DNA reads as TGTGCCATCAGTGAGAACCCCCAGGCTGAGCAGTTCTTC.

The chain uses TRBV7-9 and TRBJ2-1, with 11 bases fitting TRBD2. The CDR3 contains 17 residues. V lost 0 bases and J lost 7; bases outside the gene matches: 8. The germline V gene encodes CDR1 SEHNR and CDR2 FQNEAQ (reference sequence). The CDR3 protein is CASSLALSSGGRNEQFF. DNA of the CDR3: TGTGCCAGCAGCTTAGCGCTGTCTAGCGGGGGGAGGAATGAGCAGTTCTTC.

J is TRBJ2-3 and V is TRBV6-4; 11 bases agree with TRBD2. CDR3 length: 14 amino acids. The germline V gene encodes CDR1 MRHNA and CDR2 SNTAGT. Trimming at V came to 5 bases and at J to 6 bases, leaving 4 bases not matched to a gene. For the CDR3, the DNA is TGTGCCAGCAGTTCTAGCGGGGGGCTTGATACGCAGTATTTT. This translates into CASSSSGGLDTQYF.

The chain links TRBV5-4 to TRBJ2-4; possibly TRBD1 for D (6 bases). The V and J ends lost 5 bases and 5 bases respectively, with 14 bases between them. The germline gives CDR1 SGHNT, CDR2 YYREEE (reference sequence). The CDR3 runs to 14 residues. The CDR3 DNA is TGTGCCAGCAGGCCAGACAGGCTCCAAAACATTCAGTACTTC. It encodes CASRPDRLQNIQYF.

The chain couples TRBV5-4 to TRBJ1-4; weak D call: TRBD1 (5 bases). V lost 0 bases to trimming and J lost 2 bases, with 14 bases between them. Germline values: CDR1 SGHNT, CDR2 YYREEE (reference sequence). The CDR3 is 17 amino acids. The CDR3 nucleotides are TGTGCCAGCAGCTTGGCGGGCGGCCCAGGGACTAATGAAAAACTGTTTTTT. Translated: CASSLAGGPGTNEKLFF.

This chain links TRBV28 with TRBJ1-5, with a tentative D call TRBD1 (5 bases). The CDR3 covers 14 residues. Germline V gene lookup returns CDR1 MDHEN and CDR2 SYDVKM. Trimming pared 6 bases from V and 1 base from J, leaving 10 bases between. The CDR3 is CASRKDNSNQPQHF. For the CDR3, the DNA is TGTGCCAGCAGAAAGGACAACAGCAATCAGCCCCAGCATTTT.